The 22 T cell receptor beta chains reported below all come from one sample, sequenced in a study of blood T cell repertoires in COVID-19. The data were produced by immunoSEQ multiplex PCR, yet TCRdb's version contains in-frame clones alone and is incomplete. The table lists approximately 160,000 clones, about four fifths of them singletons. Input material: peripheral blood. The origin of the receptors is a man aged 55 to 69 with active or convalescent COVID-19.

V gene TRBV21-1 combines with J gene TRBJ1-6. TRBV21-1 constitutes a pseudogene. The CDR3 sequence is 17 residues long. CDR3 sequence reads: CASTAVLRSSYNSPLHF. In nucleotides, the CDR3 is TGTGCCAGCACGGCAGTATTAAGGAGCTCCTATAATTCACCCCTCCACTTT.

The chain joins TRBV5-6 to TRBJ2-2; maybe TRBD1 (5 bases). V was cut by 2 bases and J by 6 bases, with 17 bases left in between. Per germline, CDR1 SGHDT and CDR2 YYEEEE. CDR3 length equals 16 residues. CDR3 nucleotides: TGTGCCAGCAGCTTTATAACACACGACAGAGCCGGGGAGCTGTTTTTT. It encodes CASSFITHDRAGELFF.

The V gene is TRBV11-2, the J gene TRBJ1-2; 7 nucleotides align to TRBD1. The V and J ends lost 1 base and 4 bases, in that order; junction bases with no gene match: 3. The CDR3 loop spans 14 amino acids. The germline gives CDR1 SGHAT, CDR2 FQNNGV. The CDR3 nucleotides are TGTGCCAGCAGCTTAGTTCGGGACAGCTATGGCTACACCTTC. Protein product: CASSLVRDSYGYTF. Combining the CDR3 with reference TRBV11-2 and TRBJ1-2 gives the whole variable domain EAGVAQSPRYKIIEKRQSVAFWCNPISGHATLYWYQQILGQGPKLLIQFQNNGVVDDSQLPKDRFSAERLKGVDSTLKIQPAKLEDSAVYLCASSLVRDSYGYTFGSGTRLTVV.

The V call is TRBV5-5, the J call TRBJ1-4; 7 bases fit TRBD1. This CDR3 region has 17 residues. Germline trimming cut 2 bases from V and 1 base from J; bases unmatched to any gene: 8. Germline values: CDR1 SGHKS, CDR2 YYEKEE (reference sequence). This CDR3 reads CASSLGGSGLTNEKLFF. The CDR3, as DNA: TGTGCCAGCAGCTTAGGGGGCTCTGGATTAACTAATGAAAAACTGTTTTTT.

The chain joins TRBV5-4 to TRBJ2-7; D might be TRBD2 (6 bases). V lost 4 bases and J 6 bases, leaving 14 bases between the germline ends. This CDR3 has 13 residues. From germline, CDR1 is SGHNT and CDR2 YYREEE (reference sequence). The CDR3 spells CASSPGEALEQYF. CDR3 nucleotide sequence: TGTGCCAGCAGCCCCGGGGAGGCCCTCGAGCAGTACTTC.

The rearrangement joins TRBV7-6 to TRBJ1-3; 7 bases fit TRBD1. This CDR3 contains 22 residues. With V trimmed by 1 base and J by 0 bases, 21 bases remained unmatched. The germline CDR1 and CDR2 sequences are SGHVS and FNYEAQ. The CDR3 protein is CASSLGLRGKFRPCSSGNTIYF. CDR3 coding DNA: TGTGCCAGCAGCTTAGGACTCAGGGGGAAGTTTCGCCCCTGTAGCTCTGGAAACACCATATATTTT.

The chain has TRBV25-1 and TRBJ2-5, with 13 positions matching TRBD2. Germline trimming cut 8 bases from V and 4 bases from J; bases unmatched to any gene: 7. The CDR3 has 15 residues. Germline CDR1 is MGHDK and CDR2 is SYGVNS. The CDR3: CASGRRLAGGETQYF. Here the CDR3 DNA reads TGTGCCAGCGGGAGGAGACTAGCGGGAGGAGAGACCCAGTACTTC. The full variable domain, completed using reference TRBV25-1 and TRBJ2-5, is EADIYQTPRYLVIGTGKKITLECSQTMGHDKMYWYQQDPGMELHLIHYSYGVNSTEKGDLSSESTVSRIRTEHFPLTLESARPSHTSQYLCASGRRLAGGETQYFGPGTRLLVL.

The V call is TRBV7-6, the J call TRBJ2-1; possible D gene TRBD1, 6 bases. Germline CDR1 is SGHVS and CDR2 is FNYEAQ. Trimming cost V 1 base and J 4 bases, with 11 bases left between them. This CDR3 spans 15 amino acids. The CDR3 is CASSLERRGYNEQFF. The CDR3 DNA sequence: TGTGCCAGCAGCTTAGAGCGCAGGGGATACAATGAGCAGTTCTTC.

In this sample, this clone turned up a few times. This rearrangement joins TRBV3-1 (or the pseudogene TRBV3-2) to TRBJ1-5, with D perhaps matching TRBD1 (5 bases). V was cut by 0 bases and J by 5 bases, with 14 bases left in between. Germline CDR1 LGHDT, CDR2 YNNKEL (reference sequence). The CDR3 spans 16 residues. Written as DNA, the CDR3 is TGTGCCAGCAGCCAAGATCTCAGGACACTCTATCAGCCCCAGCATTTT. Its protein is CASSQDLRTLYQPQHF.

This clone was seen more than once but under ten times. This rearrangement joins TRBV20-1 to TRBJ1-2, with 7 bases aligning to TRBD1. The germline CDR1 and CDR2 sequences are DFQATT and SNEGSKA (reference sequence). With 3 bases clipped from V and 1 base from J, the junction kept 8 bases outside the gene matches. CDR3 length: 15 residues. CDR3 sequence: CSASGQTGSNYGYTF. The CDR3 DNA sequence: TGCAGTGCTAGTGGGCAGACAGGGAGTAACTATGGCTACACCTTC.

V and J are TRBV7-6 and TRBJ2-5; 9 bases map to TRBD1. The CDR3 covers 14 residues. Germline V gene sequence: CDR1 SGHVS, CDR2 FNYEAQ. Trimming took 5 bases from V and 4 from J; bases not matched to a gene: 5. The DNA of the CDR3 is TGTGCCAGCAGCCACGGACAGGGGAGAGAGACCCAGTACTTC. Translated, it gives CASSHGQGRETQYF.

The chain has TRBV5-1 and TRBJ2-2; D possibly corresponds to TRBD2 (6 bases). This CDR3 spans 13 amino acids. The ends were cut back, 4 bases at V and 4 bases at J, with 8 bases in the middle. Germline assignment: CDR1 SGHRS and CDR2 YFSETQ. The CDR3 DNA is TGCGCCAGCAGCCCGGAGGGCACCGGGGAGCTGTTTTTT. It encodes CASSPEGTGELFF.

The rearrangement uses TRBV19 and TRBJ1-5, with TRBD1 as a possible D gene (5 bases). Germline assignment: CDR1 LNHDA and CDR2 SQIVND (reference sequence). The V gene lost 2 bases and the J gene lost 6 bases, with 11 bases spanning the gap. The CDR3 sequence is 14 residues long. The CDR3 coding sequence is TGTGCCAGTAGTATAACAGGTTCGGGTCAGCCCCAGCATTTT. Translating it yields CASSITGSGQPQHF.

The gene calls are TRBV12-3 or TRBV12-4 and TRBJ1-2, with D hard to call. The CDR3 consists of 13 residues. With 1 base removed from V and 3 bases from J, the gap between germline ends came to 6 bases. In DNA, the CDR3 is TGTGCCAGCAGTTTAGTGTTAGACTATGGCTACACCTTC. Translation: CASSLVLDYGYTF.

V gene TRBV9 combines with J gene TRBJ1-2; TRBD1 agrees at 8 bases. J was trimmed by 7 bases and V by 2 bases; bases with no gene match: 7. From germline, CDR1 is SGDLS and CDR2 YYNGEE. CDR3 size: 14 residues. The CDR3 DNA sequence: TGTGCCAGCAGCGTCTCCGGGACAGGATCTGGCTACACCTTC. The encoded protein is CASSVSGTGSGYTF.

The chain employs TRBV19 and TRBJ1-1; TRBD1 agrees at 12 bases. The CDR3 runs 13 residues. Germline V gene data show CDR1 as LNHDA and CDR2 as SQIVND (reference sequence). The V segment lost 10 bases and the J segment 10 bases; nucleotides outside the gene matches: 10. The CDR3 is CAIRDRGRSVAFF. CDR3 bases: TGTGCCATCAGGGACAGGGGGCGGAGTGTAGCTTTCTTT.

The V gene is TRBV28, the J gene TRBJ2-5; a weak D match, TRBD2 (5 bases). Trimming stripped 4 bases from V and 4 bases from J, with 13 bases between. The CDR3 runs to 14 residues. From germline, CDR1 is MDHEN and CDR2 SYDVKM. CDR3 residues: CASSSGSTTETQYF. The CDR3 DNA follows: TGTGCCAGCAGTTCGGGATCCACGACAGAGACCCAGTACTTC.

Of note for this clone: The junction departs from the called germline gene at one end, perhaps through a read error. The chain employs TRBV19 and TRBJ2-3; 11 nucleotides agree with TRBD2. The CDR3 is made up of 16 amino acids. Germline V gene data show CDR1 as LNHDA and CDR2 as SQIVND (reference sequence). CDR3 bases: TGTGCCAGTAGTCTCAGACTAGCGGGAAGCAAAGATACGCAGTATTTT. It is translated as CASSLRLAGSKDTQYF.

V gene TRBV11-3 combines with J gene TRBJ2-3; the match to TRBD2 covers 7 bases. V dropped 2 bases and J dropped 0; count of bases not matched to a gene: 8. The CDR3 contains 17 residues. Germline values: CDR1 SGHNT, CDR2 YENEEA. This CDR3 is CASSLNSAGVSTDTQYF. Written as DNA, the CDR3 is TGTGCCAGCAGCTTAAATTCTGCGGGAGTCAGCACAGATACGCAGTATTTT.

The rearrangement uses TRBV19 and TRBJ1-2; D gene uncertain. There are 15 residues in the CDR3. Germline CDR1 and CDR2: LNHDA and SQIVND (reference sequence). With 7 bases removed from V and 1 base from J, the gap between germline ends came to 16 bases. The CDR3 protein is CASMHGRGFNYGYTF. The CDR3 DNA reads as TGTGCCAGTATGCACGGGCGGGGATTTAACTATGGCTACACCTTC.

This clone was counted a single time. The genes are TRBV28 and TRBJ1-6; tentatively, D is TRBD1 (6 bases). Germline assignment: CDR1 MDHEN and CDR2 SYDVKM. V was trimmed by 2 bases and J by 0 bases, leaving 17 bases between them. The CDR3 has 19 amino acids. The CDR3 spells CASSLPGALGSSYNSPLHF. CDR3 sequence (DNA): TGTGCCAGCAGTTTACCAGGGGCGCTTGGGAGCTCCTATAATTCACCCCTCCACTTT.

For the CDR3, the DNA is TGTGCCAGCTCACTCATCCGGGACACCACTTCTAACTATGGCTACACCTTC. Its translation: CASSLIRDTTSNYGYTF. The chain has TRBV18 and TRBJ1-2; weak D call: TRBD1 (6 bases). The CDR3 sequence is 17 residues long. Germline CDR1 is KGHSH and CDR2 is LQKENI. Trimming took 4 bases from V and 0 from J, leaving 18 bases between them.